These 8 T cell receptor beta chains came from one sample sequenced in a study of CD8+ T cells in alopecia areata. cDNA prepared by RNA extraction and subsequent reverse transcription served as the template for sequencing. The data were produced by immunoSEQ multiplex PCR, yet TCRdb's version contains in-frame clones alone and is incomplete. This table holds around 250,000 clones, 67% found once. The sample consisted of CD4+ T cells sorted from blood, taken at week 0. These receptors originate from a human donor with alopecia areata.

The chain joins TRBV4-3 to TRBJ2-6; no firm D call. This CDR3 comprises 14 residues. The V gene's germline CDR1 is LGHNA and CDR2 YSLEER. V was trimmed by 3 bases and J by 0 bases, leaving 3 bases between them. This chain's CDR3 is CASSHRSGANVLTF. The CDR3 bases are TGCGCCAGCAGCCATCGCTCTGGGGCCAACGTCCTGACTTTC.

The chain is built from TRBV4-1 and TRBJ1-6, with 9 nucleotides matching TRBD1. After removal of 0 bases from V and 6 bases from J, the junction contained 6 bases not matched to a gene. The CDR3 covers 17 residues. Germline CDR1 and CDR2: MGHRA and YSYEKL. The CDR3 region is CASSQEPRTGVNSPLHF. The CDR3 nucleotides read TGCGCCAGCAGCCAAGAGCCCAGGACAGGGGTTAATTCACCCCTCCACTTT.

In the case of this clone: Other nucleotide sequences in the sample specify the same CDR3. The chain is built from TRBV30 and TRBJ1-6; no clear D gene. Germline V lookup: CDR1 GTSNPN, CDR2 SVGIG (reference sequence). Trimming took off 2 bases at V and 4 bases at J, with 6 bases between the two ends. The CDR3 has 13 amino acids. The CDR3 region has the DNA TGTGCCTGGAGTCCTGGATATAATTCACCCCTCCACTTT. Amino acids: CAWSPGYNSPLHF.

V is TRBV29-1 and J is TRBJ2-2; D is perhaps TRBD1 (6 bases). CDR3 length: 13 amino acids. The V end lost 4 bases, the J end lost 5 bases, and 11 bases lay between the germline ends. CDR1 is SQVTM, CDR2 ANQGSEA, per germline. The DNA of the CDR3 is TGCAGCGTTGTAGTGGGGGCTACCGGGGAGCTGTTTTTT. Its protein is CSVVVGATGELFF.

About this clone: Other nucleotide sequences in the sample specify the same CDR3. This chain links TRBV29-1 with TRBJ2-3; no definite D call. The germline V and J ends were trimmed by 3 bases and 1 base, with 5 bases remaining between them. This CDR3 has 12 amino acids. Germline CDR1 SQVTM, CDR2 ANQGSEA. The CDR3 loop is CSVDQGTDTQYF. DNA for the CDR3: TGCAGCGTTGACCAGGGCACAGATACGCAGTATTTT.

Notes on this clone: Sequence at one end of the junction differs from germline and may be a read error. The chain carries TRBV15 and TRBJ2-2, with a weak D call TRBD2 (6 bases). The CDR3 extends over 15 amino acids. Germline CDR1 LNHNV, CDR2 YYDKDF (reference sequence). CDR3 amino acids: CATSRDRVGGGEPFF. Written as DNA, the CDR3 is TGTGCCACCAGCAGAGATCGAGTGGGTGGCGGGGAGCCGTTTTTT. The whole variable domain, remainder taken from reference TRBV15 and TRBJ2-2, is DAMVIQNPRYQVTQFGKPVTLSCSQTLNHNVMYWYQQKSSQAPKLLFHYYDKDFNNEADTPDNFQSRRPNTSFCFLDIRSPGLGDTAMYLCATSRDRVGGGEPFFGEGSRLTVL.

The chain carries TRBV29-1 and TRBJ2-7, with TRBD2 matching over 13 bases. Germline-derived CDR1 and CDR2 are SQVTM and ANQGSEA. V gave up 7 bases and J gave up 5 bases; unmatched junction bases: 5. The CDR3 length is 13 residues. CDR3 DNA: TGCAGCGGGGGACTAGCGGGGCTCCACGAGCAGTACTTC. It specifies CSGGLAGLHEQYF.

With regard to this clone: This same CDR3 is encoded by further DNA sequences in the sample. The rearrangement joins TRBV30 to TRBJ1-5, with TRBD1 as a possible D gene (5 bases). There are 13 residues in the CDR3. Trimming removed 3 bases at V and 5 bases at J, with 11 bases between. Per the germline V gene, CDR1 is GTSNPN and CDR2 is SVGIG (reference sequence). As DNA, the CDR3 is TGTGCCTGGAGCGGGGGAGGAGATCAGCCCCAGCATTTT. Protein: CAWSGGGDQPQHF. The whole variable domain, remainder taken from reference TRBV30 and TRBJ1-5, is SQTIHQWPATLVQPVGSPLSLECTVEGTSNPNLYWYRQAAGRGLQLLFYSVGIGQISSEVPQNLSASRPQDRQFILSSKKLLLSDSGFYLCAWSGGGDQPQHFGDGTRLSIL.